The next 29 T cell receptor beta chains were all read from a single sample in a study of cytomegalovirus exposure and HLA in healthy donors. Both 60 Vbeta primers and 13 Jbeta primers went into the PCR. Using immunoSEQ multiplex PCR, the repertoire was profiled, and TCRdb retains in-frame clones only, with some absent. The sample shows some 170,000 clones, around 80% of them seen only once. Sequencing used PBMCs. The receptors stem from a man aged 35 to 55 in good health and CMV-seronegative.

The chain recombines TRBV28 with TRBJ2-7; 7 bases fit TRBD1. The V segment lost 7 bases and the J segment 0 bases; nucleotides outside the gene matches: 3. The germline CDR1 and CDR2 sequences are MDHEN and SYDVKM. This CDR3 has 13 amino acids. For the CDR3, the DNA is TGTGCCAGCACCACAGGGGTCTCCTACGAGCAGTACTTC. As protein: CASTTGVSYEQYF. Together with reference TRBV28 and TRBJ2-7, the CDR3 gives the full variable domain: DVKVTQSSRYLVKRTGEKVFLECVQDMDHENMFWYRQDPGLGLRLIYFSYDVKMKEKGDIPEGYSVSREKKERFSLILESASTNQTSMYLCASTTGVSYEQYFGPGTRLTVT.

The chain is built from TRBV6-5 and TRBJ1-3; the D gene is possibly TRBD1 (6 bases). Germline V gives CDR1 MNHEY, CDR2 SVGAGI. V gave up 5 bases and J gave up 0 bases, with 8 bases separating them. This CDR3 is 14 amino acids long. CDR3 nucleotide sequence: TGTGCCAGCAGTGGGGGCGGCTCTGGAAACACCATATATTTT. Translation gives CASSGGGSGNTIYF.

This clone was seen repeatedly, ten times or more. For the CDR3, the DNA is TGCAGCGTGGGGGGACCTAGCGGGGGGGCCCCCGATACGCAGTATTTT. Translating it yields CSVGGPSGGAPDTQYF. The chain recombines TRBV29-1 with TRBJ2-3, with 12 bases aligning to TRBD2. The ends lost 6 bases at V and 6 bases at J; junction bases unmatched: 13. Germline CDR1 reads SQVTM; CDR2 reads ANQGSEA. The CDR3 has 16 amino acids.

The V and J genes are TRBV13 and TRBJ2-4; 15 positions match TRBD2. The CDR3 totals 19 residues. The ends lost 5 bases at V and 5 bases at J; junction bases unmatched: 13. CDR1 is PRHDT, CDR2 FYEKMQ, per germline (reference sequence). The CDR3 reads CASSGRTSGGAAGQNIQYF. CDR3 in DNA: TGTGCCAGCAGCGGCCGGACTAGCGGGGGGGCGGCCGGTCAAAACATTCAGTACTTC.

This clone was found a few times. The chain has TRBV10-3 and TRBJ1-1; D gene uncertain. With 3 bases removed from V and 1 base from J, the gap between germline ends came to 12 bases. The germline V gene has CDR1 ENHRY and CDR2 SYGVKD. This CDR3 spans 15 amino acids. This CDR3 reads CAISDERSSNTEAFF. Written as DNA, the CDR3 is TGTGCCATCAGTGACGAACGTAGTTCGAACACTGAAGCTTTCTTT.

V and J are TRBV12-5 and TRBJ1-2; D may be TRBD1 (6 bases). The CDR3 spans 13 residues. Per germline, CDR1 LGHNT and CDR2 FRNRAP. The V end was cut by 5 bases, the J end by 6 bases, with 13 bases between. The CDR3 is CASGLAYRDGYTF. The DNA for the CDR3 is TGTGCTAGTGGTCTTGCTTACAGGGATGGCTACACCTTC.

The chain couples TRBV28 to TRBJ1-1, with a weak D call TRBD1 (6 bases). Per germline, CDR1 MDHEN and CDR2 SYDVKM. The CDR3 loop spans 15 amino acids. Trimming shortened V by 2 bases and J by 0 bases, and 10 bases separated the two germline ends. This CDR3 is CASSLLPGVNTEAFF. As DNA, the CDR3 is TGTGCCAGCAGTTTACTGCCAGGGGTGAACACTGAAGCTTTCTTT.

The chain carries TRBV19 and TRBJ2-5; TRBD1 matches at 9 bases. Unmatched junction bases numbered 3, after V lost 6 bases and J lost 4 bases. Germline V gives CDR1 LNHDA, CDR2 SQIVND (reference sequence). CDR3 length equals 13 residues. The CDR3 here is CASRTGQGETQYF. The CDR3 nucleotides are TGTGCCAGTAGAACGGGACAGGGAGAGACCCAGTACTTC.

The chain carries TRBV30 and TRBJ2-1; the match to TRBD1 covers 10 bases. Germline V gives CDR1 GTSNPN, CDR2 SVGIG (reference sequence). Germline trimming cut 8 bases from V and 7 bases from J; bases unmatched to any gene: 8. The CDR3 spans 13 residues. In nucleotides, the CDR3 is TGTGCCCACGACAGGGGGCTAGGGAATGAGCAGTTCTTC. It yields the protein CAHDRGLGNEQFF.

In DNA, the CDR3 is TGTGCCAGCAGTAGCGGGGGATCGAGAAATACGCAGTATTTT. It is translated as CASSSGGSRNTQYF. The gene calls are TRBV7-3 and TRBJ2-3; TRBD2 matches at 9 bases. This CDR3 spans 14 amino acids. V shed 6 bases, J shed 7 bases, and the junction held 8 bases outside the gene matches. Germline CDR1 reads SGHTA; CDR2 reads FQGTGA.

The gene calls are TRBV6-6 and TRBJ2-7; perhaps TRBD1 as D (6 bases). Trimming shortened V by 7 bases and J by 0 bases, and 10 bases separated the two germline ends. Germline assignment: CDR1 MNHNY and CDR2 SVGAGI (reference sequence). The CDR3 is 13 residues long. DNA of the CDR3: TGTGCCAGCAATCGACAGGCCTCCTACGAGCAGTACTTC. It specifies CASNRQASYEQYF.

This rearrangement joins TRBV13 to TRBJ2-1; 11 bases map to TRBD2. Germline CDR1 and CDR2: PRHDT and FYEKMQ (reference sequence). The CDR3 loop spans 15 amino acids. The V gene end was trimmed by 4 bases and the J gene end by 4 bases; junction bases not matched to a gene: 3. CDR3 region: CASSSRTSGYNEQFF. Written as DNA, the CDR3 is TGTGCCAGCAGCTCCCGGACTAGCGGGTACAATGAGCAGTTCTTC.

The chain links TRBV19 to TRBJ2-3; 9 bases are a match to TRBD2. The CDR3 length is 16 residues. CDR1 LNHDA and CDR2 SQIVND come from the germline V gene (reference sequence). With 7 bases clipped from V and 4 bases from J, the junction kept 12 bases outside the gene matches. CDR3 region: CASNGRKRGAPDTQYF. CDR3 in DNA: TGTGCCAGTAACGGGCGAAAGCGGGGGGCCCCAGATACGCAGTATTTT.

This chain joins TRBV6-1 and TRBJ2-5; TRBD2 agrees at 10 bases. The germline V gene encodes CDR1 MNHNS and CDR2 SASEGT. J was trimmed by 6 bases and V by 2 bases; bases with no gene match: 9. The CDR3 covers 16 residues. The CDR3 is CASSESLSGGAQTQYF. The CDR3, as DNA: TGTGCCAGCAGTGAATCCCTAAGCGGGGGGGCCCAGACCCAGTACTTC.

The J gene is TRBJ2-5, the V gene TRBV5-1; D is perhaps TRBD2 (7 bases). The V gene lost 5 bases and the J gene lost 5 bases, with 16 bases spanning the gap. CDR1 is SGHRS, CDR2 YFSETQ, per germline. This CDR3 is built from 14 residues. CDR3 region: CASSYGGPRETQYF. The CDR3 coding sequence is TGCGCCAGCAGTTACGGGGGGCCCCGGGAGACCCAGTACTTC.

V usage is TRBV9 and J usage is TRBJ2-2; D unresolved. CDR3 length equals 16 residues. V was shortened by 4 bases and J by 4 bases, with 17 bases between the two germline ends. Germline V gene sequence: CDR1 SGDLS, CDR2 YYNGEE. The CDR3 DNA sequence: TGTGCCAGCAGCCCAGTGGGTCGGGTGTCCACCGGGGAGCTGTTTTTT. Its translation is CASSPVGRVSTGELFF.

This chain links TRBV19 with TRBJ2-7; 7 bases match TRBD1. The CDR3 consists of 14 residues. The ends lost 4 bases at V and 5 bases at J; junction bases unmatched: 8. The germline CDR1 and CDR2 sequences are LNHDA and SQIVND (reference sequence). DNA of the CDR3: TGTGCCAGTAGTAGCACAGGGGAACGGGACGAGCAGTACTTC. Protein product: CASSSTGERDEQYF.

The chain combines TRBV6-5 with TRBJ1-3; the D gene is possibly TRBD1 (5 bases). The ends were cut back, 6 bases at V and 0 bases at J, with 12 bases in the middle. The CDR3 spans 15 residues. Looked up from germline, CDR1 is MNHEY and CDR2 is SVGAGI. The CDR3 nucleotides are TGTGCCAGCAGCCAGGGCGGAGCCTCTGGAAACACCATATATTTT. As protein: CASSQGGASGNTIYF.

The chain uses TRBV6-6 and TRBJ2-1, with D perhaps matching TRBD2 (6 bases). Germline CDR1 and CDR2: MNHNY and SVGAGI (reference sequence). V lost 0 bases and J lost 10, with 13 bases in between. The CDR3 loop spans 14 amino acids. CDR3 nucleotide sequence: TGTGCCAGCAGTTACTCGACTAGTCCACGGGAGCAGTTCTTC. Its protein is CASSYSTSPREQFF.

This clone was seen only a few times. CDR3 protein: CASSLTVDNSPLHF. The CDR3 DNA sequence: TGTGCCAGCAGCTTAACAGTGGATAATTCACCCCTCCACTTT. The chain carries TRBV11-2 and TRBJ1-6; D remains unclear. Germline loops: CDR1 SGHAT, CDR2 FQNNGV. V gave up 2 bases and J gave up 5 bases, with 7 bases separating them. The length of the CDR3 is 14 residues.

The table lists this clone with a few counts. The rearrangement uses TRBV7-9 and TRBJ1-4; 8 bases are shared with TRBD1. Per germline, CDR1 SEHNR and CDR2 FQNEAQ (reference sequence). This CDR3 is 14 amino acids long. Trimming cost V 8 bases and J 3 bases; bases outside gene matches: 5. The CDR3 sequence is CASRGTGPNEKLFF. The CDR3 nucleotides are TGTGCCAGCCGGGGGACAGGCCCTAATGAAAAACTGTTTTTT.

V and J are TRBV4-3 and TRBJ1-3; tentatively, D is TRBD1 (6 bases). This CDR3 has 15 residues. CDR1 is LGHNA and CDR2 is YSLEER in the germline V gene. V shed 0 bases and J shed 3 bases, with 9 bases lying between them. The CDR3 region is CASSQDAGVGNTIYF. The CDR3 DNA reads TGCGCCAGCAGCCAAGATGCAGGGGTTGGAAACACCATATATTTT.

V usage is TRBV7-6 and J usage is TRBJ2-7; D gene ambiguous. Trimming removed 1 base at V and 1 base at J, with 5 bases between. CDR3 length equals 13 residues. Germline CDR1 is SGHVS and CDR2 is FNYEAQ. The CDR3 coding sequence is TGTGCCAGCAGCTTAGAGGAGTCCTACGAGCAGTACTTC. Encoded protein: CASSLEESYEQYF.

This clone was counted between two and nine times. The rearrangement uses TRBV6-5 and TRBJ1-1, with 7 bases identical to TRBD1. Germline CDR1 and CDR2: MNHEY and SVGAGI. The CDR3 consists of 13 residues. The ends lost 5 bases at V and 4 bases at J; junction bases unmatched: 4. The CDR3: CASSMTGFTEAFF. The CDR3 DNA is TGTGCCAGCAGTATGACAGGGTTCACTGAAGCTTTCTTT.

This clone occurred a few times. The chain employs TRBV19 and TRBJ2-7; tentatively, D is TRBD1 (6 bases). CDR3 length: 14 amino acids. The germline V and J ends were trimmed by 5 bases and 0 bases, with 11 bases remaining between them. Germline V gene sequence: CDR1 LNHDA, CDR2 SQIVND (reference sequence). This chain's CDR3 is CASSSQGLSYEQYF. The CDR3 region has the DNA TGTGCCAGTAGTTCCCAGGGGCTCTCCTACGAGCAGTACTTC.

The chain employs TRBV4-2 and TRBJ2-3, with 13 bases aligning to TRBD2. This CDR3 spans 15 amino acids. After removal of 4 bases from V and 4 bases from J, the junction contained 2 bases not matched to a gene. The V gene's germline CDR1 is LGHNA and CDR2 YNFKEQ. The CDR3 nucleotides read TGTGCCAGCAGCCGGACTAGCGGGGGTTCAGATACGCAGTATTTT. Translated, it gives CASSRTSGGSDTQYF.

This clone turned up a few times. The chain has TRBV6-5 and TRBJ1-3, with no clear D. Trimming stripped 7 bases from V and 2 bases from J, with 6 bases between. This CDR3 is 12 amino acids long. Germline V CDR1 and CDR2: MNHEY, SVGAGI. CDR3 residues: CASTGTGNTIYF. DNA of the CDR3: TGTGCCAGCACGGGGACTGGAAACACCATATATTTT.

The chain carries TRBV19 and TRBJ2-2; D ambiguous. Trimming removed 7 bases from V and 3 bases from J, with 12 bases in between. Germline CDR1 and CDR2: LNHDA and SQIVND (reference sequence). The CDR3 length is 14 residues. CDR3 residues: CASTIRPDTGELFF. The CDR3 nucleotides are TGTGCCAGTACCATCCGCCCGGACACCGGGGAGCTGTTTTTT.

V is TRBV19 and J is TRBJ2-3; D gene uncertain. CDR3 length equals 15 residues. Per the germline V gene, CDR1 is LNHDA and CDR2 is SQIVND (reference sequence). Trimming removed 1 base at V and 4 bases at J, with 12 bases between. CDR3 protein: CASSIGLVKADTQYF. CDR3 DNA sequence: TGTGCCAGTAGTATAGGTCTAGTAAAGGCAGATACGCAGTATTTT.